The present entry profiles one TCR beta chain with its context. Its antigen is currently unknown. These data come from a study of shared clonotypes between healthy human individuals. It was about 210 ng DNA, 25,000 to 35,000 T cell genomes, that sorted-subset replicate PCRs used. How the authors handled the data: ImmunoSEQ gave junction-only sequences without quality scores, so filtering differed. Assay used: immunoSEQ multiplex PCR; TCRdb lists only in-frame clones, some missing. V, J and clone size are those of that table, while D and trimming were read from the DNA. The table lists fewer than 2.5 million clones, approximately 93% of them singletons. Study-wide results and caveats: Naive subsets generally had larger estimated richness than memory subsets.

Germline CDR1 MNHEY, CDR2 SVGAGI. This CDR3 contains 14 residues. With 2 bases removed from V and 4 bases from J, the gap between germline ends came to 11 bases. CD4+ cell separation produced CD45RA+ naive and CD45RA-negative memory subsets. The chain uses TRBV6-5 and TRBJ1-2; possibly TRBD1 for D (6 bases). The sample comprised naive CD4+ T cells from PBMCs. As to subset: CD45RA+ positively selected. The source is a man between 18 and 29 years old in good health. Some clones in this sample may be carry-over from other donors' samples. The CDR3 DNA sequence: TGTGCCAGCAGTTACCAGGACAGTCTCTATGGCTACACCTTC. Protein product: CASSYQDSLYGYTF.